Presented here are 26 T cell receptor beta chains from one specimen sequenced in a study of blood T cell repertoires in COVID-19. The repertoire was sequenced with immunoSEQ multiplex PCR; TCRdb's copy has only in-frame clones and lacks some. The profile shows some 100,000 clones, 85% of them singletons. The specimen was peripheral blood. All receptors derive from a woman aged 70-85 years with active or convalescent COVID-19.

The CDR3 bases are TGTGCCAGCAGTGAAGTCACAGGGGATCAGCCCCAGCATTTT. Translated, it gives CASSEVTGDQPQHF. The chain links TRBV2 to TRBJ1-5; 7 bases line up with TRBD1. CDR3 length equals 14 residues. J was trimmed by 5 bases and V by 1 base; bases with no gene match: 2. Germline V gene lookup returns CDR1 SNHLY and CDR2 FYNNEI. Drawing the rest from reference TRBV2 and TRBJ1-5, the complete variable domain is EPEVTQTPSHQVTQMGQEVILRCVPISNHLYFYWYRQILGQKVEFLVSFYNNEISEKSEIFDDQFSVERPDGSNFTLKIRSTKLEDSAMYFCASSEVTGDQPQHFGDGTRLSIL.

The chain links TRBV19 to TRBJ2-7, with D tentatively TRBD2 (5 bases). The CDR3 sequence is 14 residues long. Trimming removed 3 bases at V and 2 bases at J, with 11 bases between. In germline, CDR1 is LNHDA, CDR2 SQIVND (reference sequence). CDR3 amino acids: CASSILHGTYEQYF. CDR3 bases: TGTGCCAGTAGTATCCTACACGGGACCTACGAGCAGTACTTC. The full variable domain, completed using reference TRBV19 and TRBJ2-7, is DGGITQSPKYLFRKEGQNVTLSCEQNLNHDAMYWYRQDPGQGLRLIYYSQIVNDFQKGDIAEGYSVSREKKESFPLTVTSAQKNPTAFYLCASSILHGTYEQYFGPGTRLTVT.

The V gene is TRBV21-1, the J gene TRBJ1-1; the D call of TRBD1 is as the table states it, not checked on the DNA. TRBV21-1 is noted as a pseudogene. The length of the CDR3 is 12 residues. The DNA for the CDR3 is TGTGCCAGCAGGCGGACAGGGGAGGAAGCTTTCTTT. Protein: CASRRTGEEAFF.

The chain uses TRBV7-2 and TRBJ1-2; a possible D gene is TRBD1 (5 bases). In germline, CDR1 is SGHTA, CDR2 FQGNSA. The CDR3 runs to 17 residues. Trimming pared 1 base from V and 4 bases from J, leaving 19 bases between. The CDR3 loop is CASSLVGGATSAYGYTF. As DNA, the CDR3 is TGTGCCAGCAGCTTAGTTGGCGGGGCCACATCAGCCTATGGCTACACCTTC. Filled out from reference TRBV7-2 and TRBJ1-2, the complete variable domain reads GAGVSQSPSNKVTEKGKDVELRCDPISGHTALYWYRQSLGQGLEFLIYFQGNSAPDKSGLPSDRFSAERTGGSVSTLTIQRTQQEDSAVYLCASSLVGGATSAYGYTFGSGTRLTVV.

The CDR3, as DNA: TGTGCCAGCAGGAAGGGGACAGGGAAAGCCGGGGAGCTGTTTTTT. As protein: CASRKGTGKAGELFF. This chain joins TRBV6-5 and TRBJ2-2; 9 bases are a match to TRBD1. This CDR3 contains 15 residues. The germline V gene has CDR1 MNHEY and CDR2 SVGAGI. After removal of 6 bases from V and 6 bases from J, the junction contained 8 bases not matched to a gene.

The V gene is TRBV2, the J gene TRBJ1-6, with D possibly matching TRBD1 (5 bases). Germline values: CDR1 SNHLY, CDR2 FYNNEI. The V and J ends lost 4 bases and 5 bases respectively, with 15 bases between them. This CDR3 is 16 amino acids long. CDR3 residues: CASSGASEGNNSPLHF. The CDR3 nucleotides read TGTGCCAGCAGTGGGGCTTCGGAGGGGAATAATTCACCCCTCCACTTT.

The V call is TRBV5-1, the J call TRBJ2-1; 10 bases are a match to TRBD1. Germline trimming cut 4 bases from V and 3 bases from J; bases unmatched to any gene: 10. Germline CDR1 reads SGHRS; CDR2 reads YFSETQ. The CDR3 spans 17 residues. The CDR3 protein is CASSRDRGVNLYNEQFF. The CDR3 nucleotides are TGCGCCAGCAGCCGGGACAGGGGAGTAAATCTCTACAATGAGCAGTTCTTC.

The chain is built from TRBV19 and TRBJ2-7; D may be TRBD2 (6 bases). Per germline, CDR1 LNHDA and CDR2 SQIVND (reference sequence). V lost 6 bases, J lost 7 bases, and 13 bases lay in between. The CDR3 covers 12 residues. CDR3 in amino acids: CASSGRDWEQYF. The CDR3 nucleotides read TGTGCCAGTAGCGGTAGGGACTGGGAGCAGTACTTC. The full variable domain, with the rest looked up from reference TRBV19 and TRBJ2-7, is DGGITQSPKYLFRKEGQNVTLSCEQNLNHDAMYWYRQDPGQGLRLIYYSQIVNDFQKGDIAEGYSVSREKKESFPLTVTSAQKNPTAFYLCASSGRDWEQYFGPGTRLTVT.

V and J are TRBV9 and TRBJ2-6, with D maybe TRBD1 (5 bases). The V and J ends lost 2 bases and 0 bases respectively, with 9 bases between them. Germline V gives CDR1 SGDLS, CDR2 YYNGEE. The length of the CDR3 is 16 residues. The CDR3 protein is CASSVTGISGANVLTF. CDR3 nucleotides: TGTGCCAGCAGCGTCACAGGCATCTCTGGGGCCAACGTCCTGACTTTC.

The chain has TRBV7-6 and TRBJ1-1; D may be TRBD1 (6 bases). V dropped 5 bases and J dropped 3 bases, with 10 bases sitting between them. The CDR3 sequence is 13 residues long. CDR1 is SGHVS and CDR2 is FNYEAQ in the germline V gene. This CDR3 reads CASSRQEDTEAFF. The CDR3 bases are TGTGCCAGCAGCCGACAGGAGGACACTGAAGCTTTCTTT.

J is TRBJ2-7 and V is TRBV7-9; TRBD1 aligns across 9 bases. V was pared by 5 bases and J by 4 bases, with 3 bases of the junction left unmatched. The CDR3 loop spans 13 amino acids. CDR1 is SEHNR, CDR2 FQNEAQ, per germline (reference sequence). This chain's CDR3 is CASSRTGEYEQYF. Written as DNA, the CDR3 is TGTGCCAGCAGCCGGACAGGGGAATACGAGCAGTACTTC.

V gene TRBV6-4 combines with J gene TRBJ2-1; 8 positions match TRBD1. The CDR3 loop spans 13 amino acids. Germline V lookup: CDR1 MRHNA, CDR2 SNTAGT. V was pared by 8 bases and J by 12 bases, with 12 bases of the junction left unmatched. The CDR3 loop reads CASAILAGTGQFF. CDR3 bases: TGTGCCAGCGCAATCCTCGCTGGGACAGGGCAGTTCTTC.

The V and J genes are TRBV5-1 and TRBJ1-1; a possible D gene is TRBD1 (6 bases). V dropped 4 bases and J dropped 5 bases, with 21 bases sitting between them. CDR1 is SGHRS and CDR2 is YFSETQ in the germline V gene. This CDR3 is built from 16 residues. CDR3 nucleotides: TGCGCCAGCAGCGTAACAGGGTATTTATCAGGGACTGAAGCTTTCTTT. As protein: CASSVTGYLSGTEAFF.

This clone was detected once. The chain is built from TRBV15 and TRBJ2-7; 8 bases agree with TRBD1. The V gene's germline CDR1 is LNHNV and CDR2 YYDKDF (reference sequence). V was pared by 0 bases and J by 5 bases, with 12 bases of the junction left unmatched. The CDR3 is made up of 17 amino acids. The CDR3 nucleotides are TGTGCCACCAGCAGAGAAGGTTCAGGGGGCGTTTGGGACGAGCAGTACTTC. It yields the protein CATSREGSGGVWDEQYF. Full variable domain (rest looked up from reference TRBV15 and TRBJ2-7): DAMVIQNPRYQVTQFGKPVTLSCSQTLNHNVMYWYQQKSSQAPKLLFHYYDKDFNNEADTPDNFQSRRPNTSFCFLDIRSPGLGDTAMYLCATSREGSGGVWDEQYFGPGTRLTVT.

The V call is TRBV6-1, the J call TRBJ2-7; D call uncertain. Germline-derived CDR1 and CDR2 are MNHNS and SASEGT. V was cut by 2 bases and J by 4 bases, with 15 bases left in between. The CDR3 covers 15 residues. The CDR3 DNA reads TGTGCCAGCAGTGAACGGCAGGTAGGCTCTTACGAGCAGTACTTC. Protein sequence: CASSERQVGSYEQYF.

The genes are TRBV6-1 and TRBJ1-4; D remains unclear. Trimming pared 2 bases from V and 8 bases from J, leaving 15 bases between. Germline lookup yields CDR1 MNHNS and CDR2 SASEGT. The CDR3 extends over 15 amino acids. The CDR3 coding sequence is TGTGCCAGCAGTGAAATTTGGGTGTCGGGGGAAAAACTGTTTTTT. It yields the protein CASSEIWVSGEKLFF.

The chain joins TRBV5-6 to TRBJ2-1, with a tentative D call TRBD2 (6 bases). This CDR3 has 17 amino acids. Germline loops: CDR1 SGHDT, CDR2 YYEEEE. V lost 3 bases and J lost 4, with 20 bases in between. Written as DNA, the CDR3 is TGTGCCAGCAGCTGGGCCGGGAGAACAGTATCATACAATGAGCAGTTCTTC. Encoded protein: CASSWAGRTVSYNEQFF.

In DNA, the CDR3 is TGTGCCATCAGCCTCGACAGGGGAGAAGGTTCACCCCTCCACTTT. As protein: CAISLDRGEGSPLHF. This chain connects TRBV10-3 to TRBJ1-6, with TRBD1 matching over 8 bases. This CDR3 spans 15 amino acids. Trimming cost V 6 bases and J 9 bases; bases outside gene matches: 10. From germline, CDR1 is ENHRY and CDR2 SYGVKD.

The chain employs TRBV5-4 and TRBJ2-5; 8 bases line up with TRBD1. Germline V gene data show CDR1 as SGHNT and CDR2 as YYREEE (reference sequence). This CDR3 has 15 amino acids. The J segment lost 5 bases and the V segment lost 5 bases, leaving 11 bases of the junction unmatched. The DNA of the CDR3 is TGTGCCAGCAGACCCGGTGGACAGGGATTCGAGACCCAGTACTTC. This codes for CASRPGGQGFETQYF.

This chain uses TRBV11-2 with TRBJ2-5; 10 bases agree with TRBD2. V shed 5 bases and J 5 bases; nucleotides not matched to a gene: 11. Germline V gene lookup returns CDR1 SGHAT and CDR2 FQNNGV. This CDR3 region has 16 residues. This CDR3 is CASSPERGGSQETQYF. CDR3 nucleotide sequence: TGTGCCAGCAGCCCGGAGCGGGGGGGCTCTCAGGAGACCCAGTACTTC.

The chain combines TRBV5-1 with TRBJ2-1; no clear D gene. The V end lost 4 bases, the J end lost 4 bases, and 15 bases lay between the germline ends. The V gene's germline CDR1 is SGHRS and CDR2 YFSETQ. This CDR3 spans 15 amino acids. The CDR3 here is CASSPDLPSYNEQFF. In DNA, the CDR3 is TGCGCCAGCAGCCCTGACTTGCCGAGTTACAATGAGCAGTTCTTC.

This chain links TRBV27 with TRBJ1-2; TRBD1 matches 8 bases. Germline V gives CDR1 MNHEY, CDR2 SMNVEV (reference sequence). The trim removed 5 bases at V and 10 bases at J, leaving 6 bases unmatched. This CDR3 region has 12 residues. The CDR3 nucleotides read TGTGCCAGCAGTACCACGACAGGGGCCTACACCTTC. Protein sequence: CASSTTTGAYTF.

CDR3 sequence: CASRRGQGGAGELFF. The CDR3 DNA reads as TGTGCCAGCAGAAGAGGACAGGGTGGGGCCGGGGAGCTGTTTTTT. The chain joins TRBV6-5 to TRBJ2-2; 8 bases align to TRBD1. With 6 bases clipped from V and 6 bases from J, the junction kept 9 bases outside the gene matches. The CDR3 loop spans 15 amino acids. Per the germline V gene, CDR1 is MNHEY and CDR2 is SVGAGI.

This chain joins TRBV4-3 and TRBJ1-2; 7 bases agree with TRBD1. The germline CDR1 and CDR2 sequences are LGHNA and YSLEER. Trimming at V came to 0 bases and at J to 2 bases, leaving 9 bases not matched to a gene. This CDR3 has 17 amino acids. CDR3 sequence (DNA): TGCGCCAGCAGCCAAGAGGCTTGGGACAGCGACAACTATGGCTACACCTTC. This gives the protein CASSQEAWDSDNYGYTF.

The chain couples TRBV9 to TRBJ1-4; possibly TRBD1 for D (5 bases). The length of the CDR3 is 14 residues. V lost 4 bases to trimming and J lost 8 bases, with 15 bases between them. Germline CDR1 and CDR2: SGDLS and YYNGEE. CDR3 region: CASSYQGQGEKLFF. In nucleotides, the CDR3 is TGTGCCAGCAGCTATCAGGGTCAGGGAGAAAAACTGTTTTTT.

V is TRBV18 and J is TRBJ1-5; no firm D call. This CDR3 is built from 14 residues. V lost 3 bases and J lost 5, with 11 bases in between. The germline V gene encodes CDR1 KGHSH and CDR2 LQKENI. The CDR3 DNA sequence: TGTGCCAGCTCACCTATGCCAGAAGATCAGCCCCAGCATTTT. It encodes CASSPMPEDQPQHF.